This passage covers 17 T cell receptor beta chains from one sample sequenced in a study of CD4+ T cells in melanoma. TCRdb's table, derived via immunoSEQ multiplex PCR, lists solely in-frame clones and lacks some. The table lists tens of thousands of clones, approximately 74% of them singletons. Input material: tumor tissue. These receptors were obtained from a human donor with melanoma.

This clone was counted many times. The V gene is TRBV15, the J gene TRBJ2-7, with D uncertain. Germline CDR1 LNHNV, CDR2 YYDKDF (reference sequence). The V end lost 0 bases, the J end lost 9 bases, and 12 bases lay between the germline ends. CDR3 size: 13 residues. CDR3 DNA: TGTGCCACCAGCAGAGATCCTGCCGGCGGGCAGTACTTC. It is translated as CATSRDPAGGQYF. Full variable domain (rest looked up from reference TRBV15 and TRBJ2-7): DAMVIQNPRYQVTQFGKPVTLSCSQTLNHNVMYWYQQKSSQAPKLLFHYYDKDFNNEADTPDNFQSRRPNTSFCFLDIRSPGLGDTAMYLCATSRDPAGGQYFGPGTRLTVT.

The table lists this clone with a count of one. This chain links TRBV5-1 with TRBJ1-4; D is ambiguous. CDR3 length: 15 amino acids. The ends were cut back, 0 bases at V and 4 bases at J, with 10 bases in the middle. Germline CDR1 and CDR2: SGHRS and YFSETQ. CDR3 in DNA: TGCGCCAGCAGCTTGGCCTCATACGATAATGAAAAACTGTTTTTT. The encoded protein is CASSLASYDNEKLFF.

The CDR3 nucleotides are TGTGCCAGCAGCTTACGCCTCTCCGAGCAGTACTTC. It codes for CASSLRLSEQYF. The V call is TRBV7-2, the J call TRBJ2-7; no firm D call. The length of the CDR3 is 12 residues. V was trimmed by 2 bases and J by 6 bases, leaving 8 bases between them. The germline V gene encodes CDR1 SGHTA and CDR2 FQGNSA.

The CDR3 sequence: CASSSGYNQPQHF. CDR3 nucleotides: TGTGCCAGCAGTTCTGGTTACAATCAGCCCCAGCATTTT. The chain uses TRBV27 and TRBJ1-5; D not resolved. The CDR3 has 13 amino acids. Per germline, CDR1 MNHEY and CDR2 SMNVEV (reference sequence). Trimming cost V 4 bases and J 3 bases, with 7 bases left between them.

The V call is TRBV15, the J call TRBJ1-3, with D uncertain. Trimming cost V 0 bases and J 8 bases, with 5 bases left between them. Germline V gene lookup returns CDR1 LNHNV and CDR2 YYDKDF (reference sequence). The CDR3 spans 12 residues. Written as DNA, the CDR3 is TGTGCCACCAGCAGAGATCAGCACACCATATATTTT. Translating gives CATSRDQHTIYF.

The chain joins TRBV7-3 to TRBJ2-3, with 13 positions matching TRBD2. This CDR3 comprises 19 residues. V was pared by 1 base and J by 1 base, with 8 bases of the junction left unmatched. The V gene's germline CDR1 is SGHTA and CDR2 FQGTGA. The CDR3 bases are TGTGCCAGCAGCTTAAATCCCCTCGGACTAGCGGGGGGCACAGATACGCAGTATTTT. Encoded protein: CASSLNPLGLAGGTDTQYF.

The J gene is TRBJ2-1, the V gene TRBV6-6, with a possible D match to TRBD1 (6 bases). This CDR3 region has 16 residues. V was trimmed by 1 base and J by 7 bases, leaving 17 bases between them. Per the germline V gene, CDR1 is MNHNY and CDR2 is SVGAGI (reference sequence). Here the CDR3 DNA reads TGTGCCAGCAGTTACTACCCTGGGCAGGGGTGGAATGAGCAGTTCTTC. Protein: CASSYYPGQGWNEQFF.

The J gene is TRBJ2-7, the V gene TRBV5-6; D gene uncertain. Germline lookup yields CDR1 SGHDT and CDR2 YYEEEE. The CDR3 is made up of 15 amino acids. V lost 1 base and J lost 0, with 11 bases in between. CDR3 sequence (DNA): TGTGCCAGCAGCTTGTTATGGGCTGACTCCTACGAGCAGTACTTC. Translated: CASSLLWADSYEQYF.

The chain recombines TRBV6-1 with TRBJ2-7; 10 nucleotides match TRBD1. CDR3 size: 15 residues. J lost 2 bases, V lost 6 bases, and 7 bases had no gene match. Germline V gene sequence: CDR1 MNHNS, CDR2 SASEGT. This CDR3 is CASSAGTGVTYEQYF. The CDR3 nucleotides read TGTGCCAGCAGCGCAGGGACAGGGGTTACCTACGAGCAGTACTTC.

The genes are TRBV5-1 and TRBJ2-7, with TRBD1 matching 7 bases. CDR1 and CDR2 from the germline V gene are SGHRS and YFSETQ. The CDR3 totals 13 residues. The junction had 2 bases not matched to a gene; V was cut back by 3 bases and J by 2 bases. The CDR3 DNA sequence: TGCGCCAGCAGCTATACAGGGGCCTACGAGCAGTACTTC. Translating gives CASSYTGAYEQYF.

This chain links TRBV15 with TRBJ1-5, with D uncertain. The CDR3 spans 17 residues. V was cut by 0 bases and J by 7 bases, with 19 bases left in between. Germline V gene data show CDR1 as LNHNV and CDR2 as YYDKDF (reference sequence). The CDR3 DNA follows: TGTGCCACCAGCAGAGATTATGGAGGGTTATATGGACAGCCCCAGCATTTT. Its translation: CATSRDYGGLYGQPQHF.

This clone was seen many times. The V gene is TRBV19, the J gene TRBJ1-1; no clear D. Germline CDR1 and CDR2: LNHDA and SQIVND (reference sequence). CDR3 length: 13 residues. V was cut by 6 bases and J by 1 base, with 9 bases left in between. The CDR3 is CASRTQRNTEAFF. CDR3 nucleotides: TGTGCCAGTAGAACACAGAGGAACACTGAAGCTTTCTTT.

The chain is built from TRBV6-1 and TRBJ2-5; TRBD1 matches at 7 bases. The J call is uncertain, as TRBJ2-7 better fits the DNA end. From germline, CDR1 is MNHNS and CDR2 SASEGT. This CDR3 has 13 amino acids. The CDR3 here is CASSWDSSYEQYF. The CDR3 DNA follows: TGTGCCAGCAGTTGGGACAGCTCCTACGAGCAGTACTTC.

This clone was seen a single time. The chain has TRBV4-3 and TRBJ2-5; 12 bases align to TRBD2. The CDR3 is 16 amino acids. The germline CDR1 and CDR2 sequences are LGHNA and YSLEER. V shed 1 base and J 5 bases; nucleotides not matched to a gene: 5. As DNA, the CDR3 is TGCGCCAGCAGCCAAGGACCCGGGACTAGCGGGGAGACCCAGTACTTC. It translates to CASSQGPGTSGETQYF.

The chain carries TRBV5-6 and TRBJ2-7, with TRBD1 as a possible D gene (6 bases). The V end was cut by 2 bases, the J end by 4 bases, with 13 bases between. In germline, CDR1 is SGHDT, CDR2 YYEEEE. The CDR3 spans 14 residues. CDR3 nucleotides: TGTGCCAGCAGCTTACCGGGACACCCGTACGAGCAGTACTTC. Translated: CASSLPGHPYEQYF.

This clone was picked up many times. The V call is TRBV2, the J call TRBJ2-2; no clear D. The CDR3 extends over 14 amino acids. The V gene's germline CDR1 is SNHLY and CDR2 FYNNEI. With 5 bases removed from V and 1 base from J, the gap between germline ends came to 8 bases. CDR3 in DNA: TGTGCCAGCAGTTCCAGACAGAACACCGGGGAGCTGTTTTTT. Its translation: CASSSRQNTGELFF.

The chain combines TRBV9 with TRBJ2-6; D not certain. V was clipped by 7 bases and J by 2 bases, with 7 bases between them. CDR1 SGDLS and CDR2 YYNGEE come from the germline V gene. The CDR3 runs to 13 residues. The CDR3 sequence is CASSITGANVLTF. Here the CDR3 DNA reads TGTGCCAGCTCTATTACTGGGGCCAACGTCCTGACTTTC. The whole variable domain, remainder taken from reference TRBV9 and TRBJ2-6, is DSGVTQTPKHLITATGQRVTLRCSPRSGDLSVYWYQQSLDQGLQFLIQYYNGEERAKGNILERFSAQQFPDLHSELNLSSLELGDSALYFCASSITGANVLTFGAGSRLTVL.